This TCR beta chain was recovered during a study of regulatory T cells in long-lasting Graves disease. On the study more broadly: Graves' disease counted as persistent after over 5 years of antithyroid drugs with positive TSH receptor antibodies.

Assembly of TCR beta libraries relied on iRepertoire HTBI primers together with Arm-PCR of CDR3 regions. TCRdb re-analysed the multiplex PCR reads in MiXCR, keeping a single row per CDR3 protein. Among roughly 400,000 distinct CDR3 sequences listed, over 20% were seen once. The V gene's germline CDR1 is KGHSH and CDR2 LQKENI. Trimming took 6 bases from V and 2 from J, leaving 14 bases between them. This CDR3 comprises 14 residues. About this clonotype: What it recognizes is unknown.

Stated time point: persistent/refractory GD, antithyroid drugs over 5 years with positive TRAb. Isolated PBMC RNA provided the starting material for the TCR library. Study outcomes and limitations: When disease was persistent, TRBV28, TRBJ1-2 and TRBJ2-5 were the favored segments.

The input for sequencing was peripheral blood mononuclear cells (PBMCs), taken when the disease was refractory, from a patient treated with antithyroid drugs. The receptor's source is a female donor with Graves disease. This chain links TRBV18 with TRBJ2-7; D is unresolved. CDR3 DNA: TGTGCCAGCTCTCCCCTCGGGCTTGCCTACGAGCAGTACTTC. Its protein is CASSPLGLAYEQYF. Using reference TRBV18 and TRBJ2-7 for the parts outside the CDR3, the full variable domain is NAGVMQNPRHLVRRRGQEARLRCSPMKGHSHVYWYRQLPEEGLKFMVYLQKENIIDESGMPKERFSAEFPKEGPSILRIQQVVRGDSAAYFCASSPLGLAYEQYFGPGTRLTVT.